Listed below are T cell receptor beta chains from one sample, sequenced in a study of blood T cell repertoires in COVID-19. Assay: immunoSEQ multiplex PCR; the TCRdb copy retains only in-frame clones and omits some. The table lists under 200,000 clones, less than 85% of them singletons. Sequencing was carried out using PBMCs or T cells enriched from blood (not recorded which). These receptors came from a man in his 60s who had recovered from COVID-19. CDR3s include the opening cysteine and the closing phenylalanine or tryptophan. Each record gives: J gene, D gene, V gene, clone size, CDR3 protein, CDR3 DNA. The D gene is left open where the match is weak. The listing skips clone size in some rows; elsewhere it reads once, few, many or a size class.

TRBJ1-1 NA TRBV19 few CASSMSGAANTEAFF TGTGCCAGTAGTATGAGTGGGGCAGCGAACACTGAAGCTTTCTTT
TRBJ1-3 TRBD1 TRBV7-9 once CASSPRQGRSGNTIYF TGTGCCAGCAGCCCCCGACAGGGACGCTCTGGAAACACCATATATTTT
TRBJ1-3 NA TRBV4-1 NA CASSRGPNTIYF TGCGCCAGCAGCCGGGGGCCAAACACCATATATTTT
TRBJ1-2 NA TRBV28 NA CASSDTNNYGYTF TGTGCCAGCTCGGACACAAATAACTATGGCTACACCTTC
TRBJ1-1 TRBD1 TRBV6-1 NA CASSEYGQVGTEAFF TGTGCCAGCAGTGAATACGGACAGGTCGGCACTGAAGCTTTCTTT
TRBJ1-1 NA TRBV2 NA CASTGGTEAFF TGTGCCAGCACAGGAGGCACTGAAGCTTTCTTT
TRBJ2-1 TRBD1 TRBV11-3 NA CASSLGTGASYNEQFF TGTGCCAGCAGCTTAGGGACAGGAGCTTCCTACAATGAGCAGTTCTTC
TRBJ1-1 TRBD1 TRBV9 NA CASSVAGTAPGAEAFF TGTGCCAGCAGCGTAGCCGGGACAGCCCCCGGAGCGGAAGCTTTCTTT
TRBJ2-3 TRBD1 TRBV4-2 NA CASSQDGRTGEDTQYF TGTGCCAGCAGCCAAGATGGACGGACAGGGGAAGATACGCAGTATTTT
TRBJ2-3 NA TRBV5-1 NA CASRYRTTSTDTQYF TGCGCCAGCAGGTACAGGACAACAAGCACAGATACGCAGTATTTT
TRBJ2-1 TRBD2 TRBV3-1/TRBV3-2 NA CASSQDSSGGSYNEQFF TGTGCCAGCAGCCAAGACTCTAGCGGGGGTTCCTACAATGAGCAGTTCTTC
TRBJ2-7 NA TRBV11-2 NA CASSLTPGNRLAYEQYF TGTGCCAGCAGCTTAACCCCTGGGAACCGACTAGCCTACGAGCAGTACTTC
TRBJ2-7 NA TRBV15 NA CATSRDLGGWGRNHRTSYEQYF TGTGCCACCAGCAGAGATCTGGGAGGTTGGGGAAGGAACCATAGAACTTCCTACGAGCAGTACTTC
TRBJ2-5 NA TRBV2 NA CATSSRRVYQETQYF TGTGCCACCTCGTCCCGGCGGGTGTACCAAGAGACCCAGTACTTC
TRBJ2-7 TRBD1 TRBV11-2 few CASSLEGTGGYEQYF TGTGCCAGCAGCTTAGAAGGGACAGGGGGATACGAGCAGTACTTC
TRBJ2-7 TRBD2 TRBV5-6 NA CASSFSGSTFYEQYF TGTGCCAGCAGCTTTAGCGGGAGTACATTCTACGAGCAGTACTTC
TRBJ2-1 TRBD2 TRBV20-1 NA CSASPGLARRDEQFF TGCAGTGCTAGTCCGGGACTAGCCCGCAGGGATGAGCAGTTCTTC
TRBJ2-7 TRBD1 TRBV28 NA CASSSGQGGYEQYF TGTGCCAGCAGTTCCGGACAGGGAGGTTACGAGCAGTACTTC
TRBJ2-7 TRBD1 TRBV7-2 NA CASSLGQGQQYF TGTGCCAGCAGCTTAGGACAGGGTCAGCAGTACTTC
TRBJ1-3 TRBD1 TRBV7-8 NA CASSLSYRGQESGNTIYF TGTGCCAGCAGCTTATCGTACAGGGGGCAGGAGTCTGGAAACACCATATATTTT
TRBJ1-2 TRBD1 TRBV5-4 NA CASSPGTASSYGYTF TGTGCCAGCAGCCCGGGGACAGCGTCTTCCTATGGCTACACCTTC
TRBJ1-1 NA TRBV6-4 NA CASSDAQREAFF TGTGCCAGCAGTGACGCCCAGCGGGAGGCTTTCTTT
TRBJ1-2 TRBD1 TRBV5-4 once CASSLRDRENYGYTF TGTGCCAGCAGCTTGAGGGACAGGGAGAACTATGGCTACACCTTC
TRBJ2-7 TRBD1 TRBV10-3 NA CAITPDREGSYEQYF TGTGCCATCACCCCGGACAGGGAAGGATCCTACGAGCAGTACTTC
TRBJ2-3 NA TRBV2 many CASSAGSAQYF TGTGCCAGCTCAGCGGGTAGTGCGCAGTATTTT
TRBJ2-4 NA TRBV15 NA CATSRDFSWRAQLYF TGTGCCACCAGCAGAGACTTTTCGTGGAGAGCCCAATTATACTTC
TRBJ2-3 TRBD2 TRBV3-1/TRBV3-2 NA CASSQDGTSGAPDTQYF TGTGCCAGCAGCCAAGATGGGACTAGCGGGGCCCCAGATACGCAGTATTTT
TRBJ2-2 TRBD1 TRBV5-6 NA CASSPGGRTTGELFF TGTGCCAGCAGCCCAGGGGGCCGTACAACCGGGGAGCTGTTTTTT
TRBJ1-5 NA TRBV2 NA CASSDSGSGYSNQPQHF TGTGCCAGCAGTGATTCCGGCAGCGGATATAGCAATCAGCCCCAGCATTTT
TRBJ1-2 TRBD1 TRBV3-1/TRBV3-2 NA CASSQAQGTSYGYTF TGTGCCAGCAGCCAGGCACAGGGGACCTCCTATGGCTACACCTTC
TRBJ1-1 TRBD1 TRBV13 NA CASSSPGGGGNTEAFF TGTGCCAGCAGCTCTCCAGGGGGCGGAGGTAACACTGAAGCTTTCTTT
TRBJ1-5 NA TRBV19 NA CASRISLVYSNQPQHF TGTGCCAGTAGAATCAGTCTAGTATATAGCAATCAGCCCCAGCATTTT
TRBJ2-1 NA TRBV6-4 NA CASSALGHYNEQFF TGTGCCAGCAGTGCACTAGGGCATTACAATGAGCAGTTCTTC
TRBJ2-3 NA TRBV6-4 NA CASSMSGTDTQYF TGTGCCAGCAGTATGAGCGGGACAGATACGCAGTATTTT